This TCR beta chain was identified in a study of tumor-infiltrating lymphocytes in primary liver carcinoma. Starting material of approximately 500 ng total RNA yielded TCR beta cDNA via a constant-region primer. What produced the TCR beta libraries was three nested multiplex PCR rounds using slightly modified ARM-PCR. Each CDR3 protein is one row after TCRdb ran MiXCR on the multiplex PCR reads. In the table there are fewer than 150,000 distinct CDR3 sequences, less than 80% of which are singletons. Extraction of RNA together with DNA used roughly 20-33 mg of unsorted bulk tissue. Chronic HBV infection, which was untreated, was present in the patients. This clonotype was counted a few times. The TCR sequence derives from an older woman with primary liver carcinoma and hepatitis B virus infection. Sequenced material: liver tumor tissue from sampling region 1. The subset here: tumor region T1, superior pole.

Here the CDR3 reads CASSVDKPQETQYF. The CDR3 DNA sequence: TGCGCCAGCAGCGTCGACAAGCCCCAAGAGACCCAGTACTTC. V usage is TRBV5-1 and J usage is TRBJ2-5; D is uncertain. With 4 bases removed from V and 1 base from J, the gap between germline ends came to 11 bases. The CDR3 is 14 amino acids. Germline-derived CDR1 and CDR2 are SGHRS and YFSETQ.